This T cell receptor (beta chain) was recorded in a study of cytomegalovirus exposure and HLA in healthy donors. Study-level points and caveats: A missense DCLRE1C variant was associated with V- and J-gene trimming of TCR beta chains in a later analysis, and an independent cohort replicated the association. Because they were indistinguishable, some V segments, including TRBV6-2 and TRBV6-3, were excluded.

Turning to this clone: What it binds is unknown.

The germline V gene has CDR1 SGHDT and CDR2 YYEEEE. This CDR3 contains 19 residues. V lost 4 bases and J lost 2, with 26 bases in between. The primer mix had 60 Vbeta and 13 Jbeta primers. As processed by the authors: Later reanalysis found 70 million to 95 million unique TCR beta chains, 10 million to 12 million of them shared. Repertoires were generated with immunoSEQ multiplex PCR, while TCRdb's copy carries only in-frame clones and drops some. D and trimming were read from the DNA, whereas the V and J calls and clone size are those reported in that table. Among 150,000 to 200,000 clones listed, under 85% were seen once.

The chain couples TRBV5-6 to TRBJ2-3, with a tentative D call TRBD2 (7 bases). What was sequenced was PBMCs. The receptor was derived from a man over 45 in good health and CMV-seropositive. This chain's CDR3 is CASSPTFGRGRGATDTQYF. The DNA for the CDR3 is TGTGCCAGCAGCCCAACTTTCGGGCGAGGTCGGGGGGCCACAGATACGCAGTATTTT.